This T cell receptor (beta chain) was recorded in a study of cytomegalovirus exposure and HLA in healthy donors. Overall study findings and caveats: Links to common viral pathogens appeared, in a later analysis, for several of the most significant clusters.

Points on this clone: Its cognate antigen is unknown.

These donors, healthy bone marrow donors, were studied. Donors were ostensibly healthy at sampling, although undocumented immune exposures were probable. The CDR3 contains 15 residues. V shed 1 base and J shed 6 bases, with 10 bases lying between them. The germline V gene encodes CDR1 SGHDN and CDR2 FVKESK. PCR employed 60 Vbeta and 13 Jbeta primers. Libraries were prepared by immunoSEQ multiplex PCR; TCRdb keeps only in-frame clonotypes and omits some of them. The sample lists about 92,000 clones, around 80% seen once, with 2% to 2.5% in the top ten. The chain links TRBV14 to TRBJ1-6; D gene uncertain. The sample was PBMCs. The receptor comes from a man aged 18-30 years in good health and CMV-seronegative. The CDR3 nucleotides read TGTGCCAGCAGCCAAGTTATGTCGAGTAATTCACCCCTCCACTTT. Translation: CASSQVMSSNSPLHF.